Sequencing of this TCR beta chain was carried out in a study of blood T cell repertoires in COVID-19. The wider study: Acute and convalescent COVID-19 specimens originated in the United States, Italy and Spain. T cells, B-cell-depleted T cells, or PBMCs supplied cDNA or gDNA.

Enrolment of Seattle patients took place during active infection, and they were followed longitudinally. Authors' processing steps: Reference gene primer amplification gave nucleated cell count estimates. Assay: immunoSEQ multiplex PCR; the TCRdb copy retains only in-frame clones and omits some. The V and J calls and the clone size are those of that table, but D and trimming were determined from the DNA. The sample has about half a million clones, 80% to 90% seen once. Per the germline V gene, CDR1 is MNHEY and CDR2 is SMNVEV (reference sequence). V lost 7 bases to trimming and J lost 3 bases, with 14 bases between them. The CDR3 has 14 amino acids.

The receptor's source is a young man with COVID-19, enrolled during active disease. The sequencing input was peripheral blood. The chain has TRBV27 and TRBJ2-3, with D maybe TRBD2 (6 bases). CDR3 nucleotide sequence: TGTGCCAGCACCCCCCGGGCGGGAACAGATACGCAGTATTTT. Translated: CASTPRAGTDTQYF.